The 18 T cell receptor beta chains given below trace back to one sample, sequenced in a study of blood T cell repertoires in COVID-19. TCRdb keeps only in-frame clones here, not all; method: immunoSEQ multiplex PCR. The sample shows 240,000 or so clones, around 83% of them seen only once. Material: peripheral blood. The receptors stem from a man aged 25-40 years who had recovered from COVID-19.

DNA for the CDR3: TGCGCCAGCTACCTACTTACGGGAGAGCCCGGGGAGCTGTTTTTT. It encodes CASYLLTGEPGELFF. The V and J genes are TRBV5-1 and TRBJ2-2, with D possibly matching TRBD2 (6 bases). V lost 7 bases, J lost 6 bases, and 19 bases lay in between. The germline V gene encodes CDR1 SGHRS and CDR2 YFSETQ. This CDR3 has 15 amino acids. Full variable domain (outside the CDR3, taken from reference TRBV5-1 and TRBJ2-2): KAGVTQTPRYLIKTRGQQVTLSCSPISGHRSVSWYQQTPGQGLQFLFEYFSETQRNKGNFPGRFSGRQFSNSRSEMNVSTLELGDSALYLCASYLLTGEPGELFFGEGSRLTVL.

The rearrangement joins TRBV3-1 (or the pseudogene TRBV3-2) to TRBJ1-1; weak D call: TRBD1 (5 bases). The CDR3 extends over 14 amino acids. The V and J ends lost 3 bases and 4 bases respectively, with 12 bases between them. Germline lookup yields CDR1 LGHDT and CDR2 YNNKEL (reference sequence). The CDR3 region is CASSHMNQGTEAFF. The CDR3 DNA reads TGTGCCAGCAGCCACATGAACCAGGGCACTGAAGCTTTCTTT.

The rearrangement joins TRBV18 to TRBJ1-1, with 11 bases aligning to TRBD1. The J segment lost 10 bases and the V segment lost 3 bases, leaving 4 bases of the junction unmatched. The germline V gene has CDR1 KGHSH and CDR2 LQKENI. This CDR3 contains 13 residues. DNA for the CDR3: TGTGCCAGCTCACCGAGGGACAGGGGGGGAGCTTTCTTT. It is translated as CASSPRDRGGAFF.

This clone was detected once. V and J are TRBV5-1 and TRBJ2-5; 10 positions agree with TRBD2. The germline V gene has CDR1 SGHRS and CDR2 YFSETQ. Trimming at V came to 9 bases and at J to 1 base, leaving 6 bases not matched to a gene. CDR3 length: 14 residues. The CDR3 nucleotides read TGCGCCAACCAGACTAGCGGGTTCCAAGAGACCCAGTACTTC. Translating it yields CANQTSGFQETQYF.

This clone was observed a handful of times. V and J are TRBV20-1 and TRBJ2-1; 7 bases are a match to TRBD2. Losses at the gene ends were 6 bases for V and 8 bases for J; bases not matched to a gene: 19. Per germline, CDR1 DFQATT and CDR2 SNEGSKA (reference sequence). The CDR3 runs to 16 residues. The CDR3 protein is CSASLAGRGFRDEQFF. The DNA of the CDR3 is TGCAGTGCGAGTTTGGCGGGGCGGGGGTTTAGGGATGAGCAGTTCTTC.

This clone is deemed medium-sized. CDR3 sequence reads: CASSRGADSNTEAFF. CDR3 sequence (DNA): TGCGCCAGCAGCCGTGGCGCGGACAGTAACACTGAAGCTTTCTTT. This chain links TRBV4-1 with TRBJ1-1; tentatively, D is TRBD1 (6 bases). The CDR3 is 15 residues long. Germline CDR1 is MGHRA and CDR2 is YSYEKL. The V and J ends lost 4 bases and 2 bases respectively, with 14 bases between them.

There are a few counts of this clone. The chain couples TRBV27 to TRBJ1-2; D call uncertain. Deletions cut 3 bases from V and 6 bases from J, with 14 bases between. This CDR3 comprises 14 residues. Germline V gene data show CDR1 as MNHEY and CDR2 as SMNVEV (reference sequence). In DNA form, the CDR3 reads TGTGCCAGCAGTTTTTCGCCAGATCCTGATGGCTACACCTTC. Encoded protein: CASSFSPDPDGYTF.

The chain uses TRBV13 and TRBJ2-5, with 10 positions matching TRBD1. Germline lookup yields CDR1 PRHDT and CDR2 FYEKMQ (reference sequence). The CDR3 is made up of 14 amino acids. With 5 bases clipped from V and 4 bases from J, the junction kept 4 bases outside the gene matches. The CDR3 sequence: CASSPDRGRETQYF. DNA for the CDR3: TGTGCCAGCAGCCCAGACAGGGGGCGAGAGACCCAGTACTTC.

The genes are TRBV5-1 and TRBJ2-2, with TRBD2 identical over 8 bases. Germline CDR1 reads SGHRS; CDR2 reads YFSETQ. After removal of 1 base from V and 5 bases from J, the junction contained 10 bases not matched to a gene. The CDR3 runs to 17 residues. CDR3 DNA: TGCGCCAGCAGCTTGTATGTAACTAGCGGAGGGACCGGGGAGCTGTTTTTT. It is translated as CASSLYVTSGGTGELFF.

This chain connects TRBV21-1 to TRBJ2-4; the table's D call, TRBD1, was not checked against the DNA. TRBV21-1 is described as a pseudogene. CDR3 size: 17 residues. CDR3 nucleotide sequence: TGTGCCAGCAGCACTCCGAGACAGGCGCCGCAAGGGCACATTCAGTACTTC. Encoded protein: CASSTPRQAPQGHIQYF.

This clone came up once. This chain joins TRBV6-5 and TRBJ1-2; 10 bases line up with TRBD1. Germline trimming cut 6 bases from V and 4 bases from J; bases unmatched to any gene: 5. Germline CDR1 MNHEY, CDR2 SVGAGI. The CDR3 length is 14 residues. The CDR3 region is CASRTTGGSYGYTF. The CDR3 DNA is TGTGCCAGCAGGACGACAGGGGGCAGCTATGGCTACACCTTC.

The V call is TRBV7-9, the J call TRBJ2-5; D unclear. Trimming left V 0 bases short and J 5 bases short, with 10 bases between. The CDR3 totals 14 residues. Germline CDR1 SEHNR, CDR2 FQNEAQ (reference sequence). As DNA, the CDR3 is TGTGCCAGCAGCTTAGCGTTCCCCGTGGAGACCCAGTACTTC. Translation gives CASSLAFPVETQYF.

J is TRBJ1-2 and V is TRBV3-1 (or the pseudogene TRBV3-2); 7 positions agree with TRBD1. This CDR3 is 17 amino acids long. V gave up 0 bases and J gave up 3 bases; unmatched junction bases: 10. The germline V gene has CDR1 LGHDT and CDR2 YNNKEL (reference sequence). The CDR3 DNA reads TGTGCCAGCAGCCAAGATCGGGGCGGCAGGGGGGACTATGGCTACACCTTC. Translating it yields CASSQDRGGRGDYGYTF.

The chain joins TRBV29-1 to TRBJ1-1, with D maybe TRBD1 (6 bases). Per the germline V gene, CDR1 is SQVTM and CDR2 is ANQGSEA. CDR3 length: 13 residues. V was shortened by 8 bases and J by 5 bases, with 18 bases between the two germline ends. The CDR3 nucleotides are TGCAGCACCCAGGGGATTCATGAGACTGAAGCTTTCTTT. Translated: CSTQGIHETEAFF. The whole variable domain, remainder taken from reference TRBV29-1 and TRBJ1-1, is SAVISQKPSRDICQRGTSLTIQCQVDSQVTMMFWYRQQPGQSLTLIATANQGSEATYESGFVIDKFPISRPNLTFSTLTVSNMSPEDSSIYLCSTQGIHETEAFFGQGTRLTVV.

The rearrangement uses TRBV25-1 and TRBJ2-7, with 14 bases that match TRBD2. The CDR3 has 17 residues. Unmatched junction bases numbered 10, after V lost 5 bases and J lost 4 bases. Germline V lookup: CDR1 MGHDK, CDR2 SYGVNS. The CDR3 protein is CASSSPGTSGGLYEQYF. Written as DNA, the CDR3 is TGTGCCAGCAGTTCCCCCGGGACTAGCGGGGGATTATACGAGCAGTACTTC.

CDR3 sequence (DNA): TGTGCCAGCAGTGAAAACCGGGTCCCTTACAATGAGCAGTTCTTC. It yields the protein CASSENRVPYNEQFF. The chain recombines TRBV6-1 with TRBJ2-1; D not resolved. The germline V and J ends were trimmed by 2 bases and 4 bases, with 12 bases remaining between them. CDR3 length equals 15 residues. Looked up from germline, CDR1 is MNHNS and CDR2 is SASEGT.

The CDR3 DNA sequence: TGTGCCAGCAGTGAATGGGGACAACCTATAAACTATGGCTACACCTTC. Amino acid sequence: CASSEWGQPINYGYTF. The gene calls are TRBV6-1 and TRBJ1-2; D is perhaps TRBD1 (6 bases). There are 16 residues in the CDR3. V was pared by 2 bases and J by 2 bases, with 15 bases between. CDR1 and CDR2 from the germline V gene are MNHNS and SASEGT.

V gene TRBV7-9 combines with J gene TRBJ1-6; a possible D gene is TRBD1 (6 bases). Germline-derived CDR1 and CDR2 are SEHNR and FQNEAQ (reference sequence). The CDR3 runs to 18 residues. With 5 bases removed from V and 13 bases from J, the gap between germline ends came to 30 bases. The CDR3 sequence is CASSSTSKGGGHLGPLHF. The CDR3 DNA follows: TGTGCCAGCAGCAGTACTAGTAAAGGGGGAGGGCACCTCGGCCCCCTCCACTTT.